This is a list of T cell receptor beta chains from one sample in a study of blood T cell repertoires in COVID-19. Profiling relied on immunoSEQ multiplex PCR, and the TCRdb table lists in-frame clones only, not all of them. The sample lists about 220,000 clones; around four fifths were seen once. The specimen was PBMCs or T cells enriched from blood (not recorded which). These receptors were taken from a middle-aged woman who had been exposed to COVID-19. CDR3s include the opening cysteine and the closing phenylalanine or tryptophan. Fields, in order: J gene, D gene, V gene, clone size, CDR3 protein, CDR3 DNA. D genes are given only for firm matches. Expanded clones are given a class, and other clones once, few, many or no size at all.

j_call: TRBJ1-1
d_call: TRBD1
v_call: TRBV3-1/TRBV3-2
clone_size: .
cdr3_aa: CASSQQTGWNEAFF
cdr3_nt: TGTGCCAGCAGCCAACAGACAGGGTGGAATGAAGCTTTCTTT

j_call: TRBJ2-1
d_call: TRBD2
v_call: TRBV27
clone_size: .
cdr3_aa: CASSLLPGTSGGNEQFF
cdr3_nt: TGTGCCAGCAGTTTACTCCCAGGGACTAGCGGGGGCAATGAGCAGTTCTTC

j_call: TRBJ1-1
d_call: TRBD1
v_call: TRBV19
clone_size: few
cdr3_aa: CASTGYGTEIDTEAFF
cdr3_nt: TGTGCCAGTACAGGGTATGGGACAGAAATCGACACTGAAGCTTTCTTT

j_call: TRBJ2-1
d_call: .
v_call: TRBV19
clone_size: .
cdr3_aa: CASSFRPGAIYNEQFF
cdr3_nt: TGTGCCAGTAGTTTCCGGCCAGGGGCTATCTACAATGAGCAGTTCTTC

j_call: TRBJ2-4
d_call: .
v_call: TRBV12-2
clone_size: .
cdr3_aa: CASPPRPQAKNIQYF
cdr3_nt: TGTGCAAGTCCCCCCCGCCCTCAGGCCAAAAACATTCAGTACTTC

j_call: TRBJ1-1
d_call: .
v_call: TRBV11-2
clone_size: .
cdr3_aa: CASSWGSTEAFF
cdr3_nt: TGTGCCAGCAGCTGGGGCTCCACTGAAGCTTTCTTT

j_call: TRBJ1-1
d_call: .
v_call: TRBV29-1
clone_size: .
cdr3_aa: CSVEGWGDTEAFF
cdr3_nt: TGCAGCGTTGAGGGTTGGGGGGACACTGAAGCTTTCTTT

j_call: TRBJ1-1
d_call: .
v_call: TRBV29-1
clone_size: .
cdr3_aa: CSVSILNTEAFF
cdr3_nt: TGCAGCGTGAGTATCCTGAACACTGAAGCTTTCTTT

j_call: TRBJ2-7
d_call: .
v_call: TRBV6-5
clone_size: .
cdr3_aa: CASEEGSYEQYF
cdr3_nt: TGTGCCAGCGAGGAGGGATCCTACGAGCAGTACTTC

j_call: TRBJ1-1
d_call: .
v_call: TRBV18
clone_size: many
cdr3_aa: CASSPEDANTEAFF
cdr3_nt: TGTGCCAGCTCACCAGAGGATGCTAACACTGAAGCTTTCTTT

j_call: TRBJ2-2
d_call: TRBD2
v_call: TRBV7-2
clone_size: .
cdr3_aa: CASSLVAAGGNTGELFF
cdr3_nt: TGTGCCAGCAGCTTAGTTGCGGCGGGGGGGAACACCGGGGAGCTGTTTTTT

j_call: TRBJ2-1
d_call: .
v_call: TRBV14
clone_size: .
cdr3_aa: CASSPQIGGYDEQFF
cdr3_nt: TGTGCCAGCAGCCCTCAAATCGGAGGGTACGATGAGCAGTTCTTC

j_call: TRBJ1-1
d_call: .
v_call: TRBV3-1/TRBV3-2
clone_size: .
cdr3_aa: CASSPVEAHTEAFF
cdr3_nt: TGTGCCAGCAGCCCGGTAGAGGCACACACTGAAGCTTTCTTT

j_call: TRBJ1-2
d_call: .
v_call: TRBV7-9
clone_size: once
cdr3_aa: CASSTTGTTNYGYTF
cdr3_nt: TGTGCCAGCAGCACTACCGGGACAACTAACTATGGCTACACCTTC

j_call: TRBJ2-5
d_call: TRBD2
v_call: TRBV6-5
clone_size: .
cdr3_aa: CATIDGGIQETQYF
cdr3_nt: TGTGCCACCATAGACGGGGGGATCCAAGAGACCCAGTACTTC

j_call: TRBJ2-1
d_call: .
v_call: TRBV2
clone_size: .
cdr3_aa: CASSYSGGAYNEQFF
cdr3_nt: TGTGCCAGCAGTTATAGTGGAGGGGCCTACAATGAGCAGTTCTTC

j_call: TRBJ1-1
d_call: .
v_call: TRBV27
clone_size: .
cdr3_aa: CASSFQSNTEAFF
cdr3_nt: TGTGCCAGCAGTTTTCAATCGAACACTGAAGCTTTCTTT

j_call: TRBJ2-7
d_call: TRBD1
v_call: TRBV10-3
clone_size: .
cdr3_aa: CAISEIRTGFYEQYF
cdr3_nt: TGTGCCATCAGTGAAATAAGGACAGGTTTTTACGAGCAGTACTTC

j_call: TRBJ1-5
d_call: TRBD1
v_call: TRBV10-1
clone_size: .
cdr3_aa: CASKGRPGQNQPQHF
cdr3_nt: TGCGCCAGCAAAGGAAGACCGGGACAGAATCAGCCCCAGCATTTT

j_call: TRBJ1-3
d_call: TRBD1
v_call: TRBV7-9
clone_size: few
cdr3_aa: CASSSDPGQAGNTIYF
cdr3_nt: TGTGCCAGCAGCTCGGACCCGGGACAGGCGGGAAACACCATATATTTT

j_call: TRBJ1-2
d_call: .
v_call: TRBV27
clone_size: .
cdr3_aa: CASSWSGVEDYGYTF
cdr3_nt: TGTGCCAGCAGCTGGTCAGGGGTTGAGGACTATGGCTACACCTTC

j_call: TRBJ2-5
d_call: .
v_call: TRBV7-3
clone_size: .
cdr3_aa: CASSPEGGGPGATQYF
cdr3_nt: TGTGCCAGCAGCCCCGAAGGCGGGGGCCCGGGGGCGACCCAGTACTTC

j_call: TRBJ1-1
d_call: TRBD1
v_call: TRBV7-9
clone_size: .
cdr3_aa: CASSLPVTDRGNTEAFF
cdr3_nt: TGTGCCAGCAGCTTACCTGTAACGGACAGGGGGAACACTGAAGCTTTCTTT

j_call: TRBJ1-2
d_call: .
v_call: TRBV5-5
clone_size: .
cdr3_aa: CASSFAMGGNYGYTF
cdr3_nt: TGTGCCAGCAGCTTTGCTATGGGGGGTAACTATGGCTACACCTTC

j_call: TRBJ1-2
d_call: TRBD1
v_call: TRBV30
clone_size: .
cdr3_aa: CAYGWVGTGDYGYTF
cdr3_nt: TGTGCCTACGGGTGGGTAGGGACAGGCGACTATGGCTACACCTTC

j_call: TRBJ2-1
d_call: TRBD2
v_call: TRBV11-1
clone_size: once
cdr3_aa: CASCLAGNYNEQFF
cdr3_nt: TGTGCCAGTTGCCTAGCGGGGAACTACAATGAGCAGTTCTTC

j_call: TRBJ1-4
d_call: .
v_call: TRBV28
clone_size: .
cdr3_aa: CASKPPGGREKLFF
cdr3_nt: TGTGCCAGCAAGCCCCCCGGAGGGCGGGAAAAACTGTTTTTT

j_call: TRBJ2-1
d_call: .
v_call: TRBV11-3
clone_size: .
cdr3_aa: CASSLGGPYNEQFF
cdr3_nt: TGTGCCAGCAGCTTGGGGGGTCCTTACAATGAGCAGTTCTTC

j_call: TRBJ2-3
d_call: TRBD2
v_call: TRBV10-3
clone_size: few
cdr3_aa: CAISGGGETSSTDTQYF
cdr3_nt: TGTGCCATCAGTGGCGGGGGAGAAACCTCTAGCACAGATACGCAGTATTTT

j_call: TRBJ1-4
d_call: TRBD1
v_call: TRBV3-1/TRBV3-2
clone_size: .
cdr3_aa: CASSRGETGQATF
cdr3_nt: TGTGCCAGCAGCCGGGGTGAAACGGGACAGGCCACTTTT

j_call: TRBJ2-1
d_call: TRBD2
v_call: TRBV6-6
clone_size: .
cdr3_aa: CASSFGGADNEQFF
cdr3_nt: TGTGCCAGCAGTTTCGGGGGGGCGGACAATGAGCAGTTCTTC

j_call: TRBJ2-1
d_call: TRBD2
v_call: TRBV5-8
clone_size: .
cdr3_aa: CASSLGLAGAYNEQFF
cdr3_nt: TGTGCCAGCAGCCTGGGACTAGCGGGCGCTTACAATGAGCAGTTCTTC

j_call: TRBJ1-3
d_call: .
v_call: TRBV9
clone_size: .
cdr3_aa: CASSVNPGHPDSGNTIYF
cdr3_nt: TGTGCCAGCAGCGTAAATCCGGGACACCCCGACTCTGGAAACACCATATATTTT

j_call: TRBJ1-1
d_call: .
v_call: TRBV6-5
clone_size: .
cdr3_aa: CASSLLRGENTEAFF
cdr3_nt: TGTGCCAGCAGTCTCCTCAGGGGCGAGAACACTGAAGCTTTCTTT

j_call: TRBJ1-1
d_call: .
v_call: TRBV28
clone_size: .
cdr3_aa: CASSRAGGVLSEAFF
cdr3_nt: TGTGCCAGCAGCCGGGCCGGGGGAGTTCTATCTGAAGCTTTCTTT

j_call: TRBJ2-7
d_call: .
v_call: TRBV6-2/TRBV6-3
clone_size: .
cdr3_aa: CASSTGFHEQYF
cdr3_nt: TGTGCCAGCAGTACCGGGTTTCACGAGCAGTACTTC

j_call: TRBJ2-1
d_call: .
v_call: TRBV7-6
clone_size: once
cdr3_aa: CASSPVSGVSYNEQFF
cdr3_nt: TGTGCCAGCAGCCCCGTTTCAGGCGTCTCCTACAATGAGCAGTTCTTC

j_call: TRBJ2-5
d_call: TRBD2
v_call: TRBV7-2
clone_size: .
cdr3_aa: CASSLVLAGGLSQETQYF
cdr3_nt: TGTGCCAGCAGCTTAGTACTAGCGGGGGGCTTATCCCAAGAGACCCAGTACTTC

j_call: TRBJ1-2
d_call: .
v_call: TRBV6-5
clone_size: .
cdr3_aa: CASTQGHGYTF
cdr3_nt: TGTGCCAGCACCCAGGGGCATGGCTACACCTTC

j_call: TRBJ1-1
d_call: TRBD1
v_call: TRBV5-1
clone_size: .
cdr3_aa: CASSARTGGNTEAFF
cdr3_nt: TGCGCCAGCAGCGCCCGGACAGGGGGCAACACTGAAGCTTTCTTT

j_call: TRBJ2-5
d_call: TRBD2
v_call: TRBV9
clone_size: .
cdr3_aa: CASSVGPGRGGETQYF
cdr3_nt: TGTGCCAGCAGCGTAGGACCAGGGCGGGGGGGAGAGACCCAGTACTTC

j_call: TRBJ1-2
d_call: TRBD1
v_call: TRBV3-1/TRBV3-2
clone_size: .
cdr3_aa: CASSLKRDRGYYGYTF
cdr3_nt: TGTGCCAGCAGCCTAAAAAGGGACAGGGGCTACTATGGCTACACCTTC

j_call: TRBJ2-3
d_call: .
v_call: TRBV15
clone_size: .
cdr3_aa: CATSTERRGITDTQYF
cdr3_nt: TGTGCCACCAGCACCGAGAGAAGGGGGATCACAGATACGCAGTATTTT

j_call: TRBJ1-1
d_call: .
v_call: TRBV18
clone_size: .
cdr3_aa: CASSPLNTWGTRTEAFF
cdr3_nt: TGTGCCAGCTCACCACTGAATACCTGGGGGACACGAACTGAAGCTTTCTTT

j_call: TRBJ2-5
d_call: TRBD2
v_call: TRBV4-2
clone_size: .
cdr3_aa: CASSQDGTSGQETQYF
cdr3_nt: TGTGCCAGCAGCCAAGATGGGACTAGCGGCCAAGAGACCCAGTACTTC

j_call: TRBJ1-1
d_call: .
v_call: TRBV19
clone_size: .
cdr3_aa: CASSIGRVNTEAFF
cdr3_nt: TGTGCCAGTAGTATCGGCAGGGTGAACACTGAAGCTTTCTTT

j_call: TRBJ2-5
d_call: .
v_call: TRBV28
clone_size: once
cdr3_aa: CASSLGLYQETQYF
cdr3_nt: TGTGCCAGCAGTTTAGGGCTATACCAAGAGACCCAGTACTTC

j_call: TRBJ2-7
d_call: TRBD1
v_call: TRBV9
clone_size: .
cdr3_aa: CASSGGDSPYEQYF
cdr3_nt: TGTGCCAGCAGCGGTGGGGACAGTCCCTACGAGCAGTACTTC

j_call: TRBJ2-3
d_call: .
v_call: TRBV5-6
clone_size: .
cdr3_aa: CASSPTGVGTDTQYF
cdr3_nt: TGTGCCAGCAGCCCTACGGGGGTGGGCACAGATACGCAGTATTTT

j_call: TRBJ2-5
d_call: TRBD1
v_call: TRBV5-1
clone_size: .
cdr3_aa: CASSRGDRGQRETQYF
cdr3_nt: TGCGCCAGCAGCCGGGGGGACAGGGGGCAAAGGGAGACCCAGTACTTC

j_call: TRBJ1-4
d_call: .
v_call: TRBV30
clone_size: once
cdr3_aa: CAWDGAKHEKLFF
cdr3_nt: TGTGCCTGGGATGGGGCCAAACATGAAAAACTGTTTTTT

j_call: TRBJ1-5
d_call: TRBD1
v_call: TRBV27
clone_size: few
cdr3_aa: CASRSGTGGNQPQHF
cdr3_nt: TGTGCCAGCAGATCCGGGACAGGGGGAAATCAGCCCCAGCATTTT

j_call: TRBJ1-5
d_call: .
v_call: TRBV15
clone_size: few
cdr3_aa: CATSYSQTADQPQHF
cdr3_nt: TGTGCCACCAGCTACTCCCAAACCGCGGATCAGCCCCAGCATTTT